This T cell receptor (beta chain) was sequenced in a study of cytomegalovirus exposure and HLA in healthy donors. As for the study in general: It was reported in a later analysis that the same platform had been used for the 90 to 150 validation repertoires as for the roughly 670 first-cohort repertoires. General study points: Cytomegalovirus association was assigned to about 150 TCR beta chains.

Remarks on this clone: The antigen is not known.

Among the 110 or so subjects of the validation cohort, separate from the 666-subject first cohort, were the donors. Data came from immunoSEQ multiplex PCR; TCRdb stores just in-frame clones and leaves some out. The table lists around 300,000 clones, 88% of them singletons. Germline loops: CDR1 SGHNT, CDR2 YYREEE (reference sequence). V lost 3 bases and J lost 3; bases outside the gene matches: 11. CDR3 length equals 16 residues. This clonotype originated in a man younger than 45 in good health and CMV-seronegative. The sequenced sample consisted of PBMCs. The chain combines TRBV5-4 with TRBJ1-2; 7 bases agree with TRBD1. The CDR3 bases are TGTGCCAGCAGCTCAGGGACAGCGGGAGGGGACTATGGCTACACCTTC. Translation gives CASSSGTAGGDYGYTF.